This entry concerns a single TCR beta chain. There is no known antigen for this receptor. No clone much larger than this one lies a single base away; base qualities are absent. The data derive from a study of blood T cells in healthy people across ages (dated by TCRdb to between 2014 and 2017). For context, the study as a whole: In model experiments, template switching captured about one uniquely barcoded TCR beta cDNA molecule for every two T cells. To track age-related changes in TCR beta repertoire diversity, the study relied on deep sequencing normalized with unique cDNA molecular identifiers. Donors were grouped into four age groups: young (average approximately 15 years), middle-aged (under 40), aged (around 60) and long-lived (roughly 80). Donors of different ages were randomly distributed across sequencing lanes to avoid experimental bias. Two additional independent replicas of 1 million unique cDNA reads from the same blood draw were analyzed for two donors (one aged 18 to 30 and one aged 80 or older).

The paper's findings and limits, for the study overall: Because the CMV infection status of the donors was unknown, age-related changes in expanded clonotypes may potentially have been confounded. As age increased, observed TCR beta diversity per million T cells dropped in a roughly linear way, and a significant reduction was already evident by age 40. Since profiling was done on bulk unsorted PBMCs, naive and antigen-experienced compartments could not be conclusively compared. Estimates of total diversity based on one million sequenced T cells were considered lower bounds and underestimates. A strong correlation was found between observed TCR beta diversity and the percentage of naive T cells measured by flow cytometry. Compared with the aged group, more naive CD4+ T cells, fewer expanded clones and increased TCR diversity were shown by the long-lived group, suggesting age selection.

Based on the germline V gene (reference sequence), the CDR1 and CDR2 sequences are SEHNR and FQNEAQ. V and J are truncated by 2 bases and 8 bases respectively, leaving an intervening sequence of 10 bases. CDR3 length: 13 amino acids, cysteine to phenylalanine. Left in the record is the CDR3 DNA by itself, 39 bases read in frame from the first base. The donors were about 40 Caucasian individuals from Russia, aged roughly 6 to 95 years, who were systemically healthy. About 9.8 milliliters of peripheral blood were drawn from each donor into EDTA-treated Vacutainer tubes. Ficoll-Paque density-gradient centrifugation was used to isolate PBMCs, with at least 7 million per sample. Trizol reagent was used to extract total RNA from PBMCs, with at least 5.5 micrograms per sample. For every donor, flow cytometry on a PBMC aliquot measured the percentage of naive CD45RAhigh/CD27high T cells. Libraries came from 5' RACE. The listed sequencing device is Illumina HiSeq 2500. A second PCR of roughly 6 to 12 cycles was run with a J-beta primer mix and a sample-barcoded 5' primer. Each TCR beta cDNA molecule received a unique molecular identifier from a template-switch 5' adaptor carrying 12 random nucleotides. At least 3 million CDR3-containing paired-end reads were obtained from each sample. First-strand cDNA was synthesized from all RNA with the Mint cDNA synthesis kit, primed by a TRBC-specific oligonucleotide. Following uracil-DNA glycosylase treatment, a first 18-cycle PCR with universal primers M1SS and BC2_uni_R was performed on all cDNA. From the authors' description of their analysis: For normalization, 1 million high-quality reads were randomly selected from each sample, with every read carrying a distinct molecular identifier. Instead of being binned into consensus sequences, reads with shared molecular identifiers were discarded. MiTCR, set to a Q25 quality threshold and the strictest error-elimination algorithm, was used for CDR3 identification, clonotype clustering and error correction. A nonparametric unseen species model with Euler transformation was used to estimate lower-bound total TCR beta diversity. TCRdb reran the public reads through fastp at Q25 and MiXCR, keeping productive beta chains. Every distinct CDR3 protein forms one entry, paired with its most common genes and DNA. It is TCRdb's table, rather than the study itself, that gives the V and J calls and clone size. The sample includes roughly 930,000 distinct CDR3 sequences, with roughly 50% observed a single time. The top ten clonotypes cover over 10% of the sample.

This clonotype originated in a man aged 30 to 39 in good health. Sequences were obtained from blood. The rearranged chain carries TRBV7-9 and TRBJ1-5; the D gene is perhaps TRBD1, on 5 matching bases. CDR3 region: CASSLWGGEPQHF. The DNA sequence reads TGTGCCAGCAGCTTATGGGGCGGGGAGCCCCAGCATTTT.